Detailed here is one TCR beta chain. What it binds is not known. Clones were sequenced by immunoSEQ multiplex PCR, and TCRdb holds only the in-frame ones, with some missing. The repertoire includes 70,000 to 95,000 clones, just under 90% of them detected once, and about 2.6% sits in the top ten. The record originates from a study of T cell responses to AZD1222 COVID-19 vaccine. Notes on the study in general: Reports indicate that nearly half of spike-specific TCRs are directed at unmutated variant regions. With dominance at 160-218 and 743-854, vaccine-associated CD4 TCRs spanned spike. The sample set comprised mostly white British donors with more females, and clonal diversity was possibly underestimated. Scientists sampled the repertoires only once the peak T cell response had passed.

Per the germline V gene, CDR1 is MNHEY and CDR2 is SMNVEV (reference sequence). V lost 8 bases and J lost 2; bases outside the gene matches: 12. This CDR3 spans 15 amino acids. This receptor was identified in an adult in good health. The sample was peripheral blood, taken on day 0 of MenACWY control vaccination. The genes are TRBV27 and TRBJ2-7; TRBD2 aligns across 7 bases. This CDR3 reads CASGAGRGATYEQYF. The CDR3, as DNA: TGTGCCAGCGGGGCAGGGAGGGGAGCAACCTACGAGCAGTACTTC.